This TCR beta chain comes out of a study of cytomegalovirus exposure and HLA in healthy donors. The CDR3 covers 15 residues. Germline assignment: CDR1 SGHTA and CDR2 FQGNSA. With V trimmed by 5 bases and J by 2 bases, 8 bases remained unmatched. Broader study findings: The study designated 150 to 200 TCR beta chains cytomegalovirus-associated. Using the classifier, cytomegalovirus status was reportedly diagnosed with high specificity and sensitivity. TCR sequences were mostly rare, though some public TCRs occurred in many donors.

The study drew the donors from its approximately 110-subject validation cohort, separate from the roughly 700-subject first cohort. Note on this clone: Its target is not known.

TCRdb's copy holds only in-frame clones and misses some; the assay was immunoSEQ multiplex PCR. This table has under 300,000 clones, 90% appearing once. The material sequenced was PBMCs. The TCR was taken from a woman between 18 and 29 years old in good health and CMV-seronegative. The chain has TRBV7-2 and TRBJ2-5; the match to TRBD2 covers 7 bases. DNA of the CDR3: TGTGCCAGCAGCAGCAACGGACTAGAGCAAGAGACCCAGTACTTC. Translation: CASSSNGLEQETQYF.